What follows are 2 T cell receptor beta chains derived from one specimen sequenced in a study of T-cell memory formation after mild COVID-19. From the 5' RACE reads, TCRdb called clonotypes with MiXCR, one entry per CDR3 protein. The data hold hundreds of thousands of distinct CDR3 sequences, with roughly 26% observed a single time. The sequenced material came from PBMCs or a T cell subset sorted from them (not recorded which). The receptors originated from an adult woman who had mild COVID-19 (a few samples of this study predate the infection). Cell type and time point are not known.

This clonotype occurred a few times. The gene calls are TRBV28 and TRBJ2-5; D may be TRBD1 (5 bases). Between the trimmed V and J ends, which lost 5 bases and 1 base, there was a span of 14 bases. The CDR3 loop spans 15 amino acids. Germline V CDR1 and CDR2: MDHEN, SYDVKM. The CDR3 sequence: CASSGPATAQETQYF. In DNA, the CDR3 is TGTGCCAGCAGTGGGCCAGCGACAGCCCAAGAGACCCAGTACTTC.

In its sample, this clonotype was seen once. The rearrangement links TRBV24-1 to TRBJ1-5, with a weak D call TRBD1 (6 bases). The CDR3 is made up of 13 amino acids. Trimming removed 6 bases at V and 2 bases at J, with 7 bases between. Germline V CDR1 and CDR2: KGHDR, SFDVKD. In DNA form, the CDR3 reads TGTGCCACCAGTCCAGGGGGCAATCAGCCCCAGCATTTT. Translation gives CATSPGGNQPQHF.